This TCR beta chain was identified in a study of shared clonotypes between healthy human individuals. The CD4+ fraction was divided into a CD45RA+ naive subset and a CD45RA-negative memory subset. This clone was recorded a few times. Its antigen is undetermined. Only in-frame clones appear in the TCRdb table, and some are missing; sequencing was by immunoSEQ multiplex PCR. The data hold approximately 2,000,000 clones, with 80% to 95% observed a single time. Overall study results and limits: It was the non-shared clonotypes that had lower generation probabilities than clonotypes shared by all four donors. Rarefaction analysis demonstrated incomplete sorted-subset sequencing notwithstanding large depth.

This CDR3 contains 11 residues. Per germline, CDR1 DFQATT and CDR2 SNEGSKA (reference sequence). The clonotype comes from a man between 18 and 35 years old in good health. Some clones in this sample may be carry-over from other donors' samples. V is TRBV20-1 and J is TRBJ1-1; 7 bases are a match to TRBD1. Sequencing was done on a sample of naive CD4+ T cells from PBMCs. Subset meaning: CD45RA+ positively selected. CDR3 residues: CRQGRGTEAFF. The DNA of the CDR3 is TGCAGACAGGGGCGGGGCACTGAAGCTTTCTTT.